Listed below are T cell receptor beta chains from one sample, sequenced in a study of blood T cell repertoires in COVID-19. Method: immunoSEQ multiplex PCR; TCRdb's copy keeps in-frame clones and lacks some. The sample holds hundreds of thousands of clones, about 80% seen once. The specimen sequenced was peripheral blood. The receptors were sampled from a woman aged 80 or over with acute or convalescent COVID-19. Both conserved end residues are part of each CDR3. Each record gives: V gene, J gene, D gene, clone size, CDR3 protein, CDR3 DNA. A D gene is named only where the DNA matches it firmly. A clone size is listed for some rows: how often the clone was seen (once, few, many), or a class if it is expanded.

v_gene: TRBV19; j_gene: TRBJ2-1; d_gene: .; abundance: .; CDR3aa: CASSRERWGTETEQFF; CDR3nt: TGTGCCAGTAGTCGGGAGAGATGGGGGACAGAAACGGAGCAGTTCTTC
v_gene: TRBV6-5; j_gene: TRBJ1-2; d_gene: TRBD1; abundance: few; CDR3aa: CATSDRQAVYTF; CDR3nt: TGTGCCACCTCGGACAGGCAGGCCGTCTACACCTTC
v_gene: TRBV11-2; j_gene: TRBJ2-5; d_gene: TRBD2; abundance: .; CDR3aa: CASTLSSGGETQYF; CDR3nt: TGTGCCAGCACGCTTTCTAGCGGGGGGGAGACCCAGTACTTC
v_gene: TRBV9; j_gene: TRBJ2-1; d_gene: TRBD2; abundance: .; CDR3aa: CASSVSGGASEQFF; CDR3nt: TGTGCCAGCAGCGTATCCGGGGGGGCGTCTGAGCAGTTCTTC
v_gene: TRBV4-2; j_gene: TRBJ2-3; d_gene: TRBD2; abundance: .; CDR3aa: CASSTSGSTDTQYF; CDR3nt: TGTGCCAGCAGCACTAGCGGGAGCACAGATACGCAGTATTTT
v_gene: TRBV7-9; j_gene: TRBJ2-1; d_gene: TRBD2; abundance: few; CDR3aa: CASSLGSSGVNEQFF; CDR3nt: TGTGCCAGCAGCTTAGGATCTAGCGGGGTCAATGAGCAGTTCTTC
v_gene: TRBV12-3/TRBV12-4; j_gene: TRBJ1-1; d_gene: .; abundance: .; CDR3aa: CASSLRGVLRAFF; CDR3nt: TGTGCCAGCAGTTTACGGGGGGTCCTGAGGGCTTTCTTT
v_gene: TRBV16; j_gene: TRBJ1-6; d_gene: .; abundance: .; CDR3aa: CASSPGHQYSPLHF; CDR3nt: TGTGCCAGCAGCCCAGGGCATCAATACTCACCCCTCCACTTT
v_gene: TRBV7-2; j_gene: TRBJ2-1; d_gene: .; abundance: .; CDR3aa: CASSSQFF; CDR3nt: TGTGCCAGCAGCTCTCAGTTCTTC
v_gene: TRBV7-2; j_gene: TRBJ1-2; d_gene: .; abundance: .; CDR3aa: CASSLTGQGVYGYTF; CDR3nt: TGTGCCAGCAGCTTAACCGGGCAGGGTGTCTATGGCTACACCTTC
v_gene: TRBV19; j_gene: TRBJ2-3; d_gene: TRBD1; abundance: .; CDR3aa: CASSIGGQGPTDTQYF; CDR3nt: TGTGCCAGTAGTATAGGGGGACAGGGCCCCACAGATACGCAGTATTTT
v_gene: TRBV3-1/TRBV3-2; j_gene: TRBJ2-1; d_gene: TRBD2; abundance: .; CDR3aa: CASSQELAGTYNEQFF; CDR3nt: TGTGCCAGCAGCCAAGAACTAGCGGGGACCTACAATGAGCAGTTCTTC
v_gene: TRBV15; j_gene: TRBJ1-2; d_gene: .; abundance: .; CDR3aa: CATSRDGQGDGYTF; CDR3nt: TGTGCCACCAGCAGAGATGGTCAGGGCGACGGCTACACCTTC
v_gene: TRBV2; j_gene: TRBJ2-2; d_gene: .; abundance: .; CDR3aa: CASSDRATGELFF; CDR3nt: TGTGCCAGCAGTGACAGGGCGACCGGGGAGCTGTTTTTT
v_gene: TRBV18; j_gene: TRBJ2-1; d_gene: TRBD2; abundance: .; CDR3aa: CASSPGLAGGLIDEQFF; CDR3nt: TGTGCCAGCTCACCGGGACTAGCGGGGGGACTAATCGATGAGCAGTTCTTC
v_gene: TRBV24-1; j_gene: TRBJ2-1; d_gene: TRBD2; abundance: .; CDR3aa: CATSDSRLAGVNEQFF; CDR3nt: TGTGCCACCAGTGATTCCCGACTAGCGGGAGTTAATGAGCAGTTCTTC
v_gene: TRBV12-5; j_gene: TRBJ2-2; d_gene: .; abundance: .; CDR3aa: CASGLQMGELFF; CDR3nt: TGTGCTAGTGGTTTGCAGATGGGGGAGCTGTTTTTT
v_gene: TRBV6-5; j_gene: TRBJ1-4; d_gene: TRBD1; abundance: .; CDR3aa: CASRTGGQANEKLFF; CDR3nt: TGTGCCAGCCGGACAGGGGGACAGGCTAATGAAAAACTGTTTTTT
v_gene: TRBV30; j_gene: TRBJ2-5; d_gene: .; abundance: once; CDR3aa: CARSYGGQETQYF; CDR3nt: TGTGCCCGAAGCTATGGCGGGCAAGAGACCCAGTACTTC
v_gene: TRBV14; j_gene: TRBJ2-1; d_gene: TRBD2; abundance: .; CDR3aa: CASSQWPTLAGGWYNEQFF; CDR3nt: TGTGCCAGCAGCCAATGGCCGACACTAGCGGGAGGGTGGTACAATGAGCAGTTCTTC
v_gene: TRBV5-1; j_gene: TRBJ2-1; d_gene: .; abundance: .; CDR3aa: CASSLASAGSEQFF; CDR3nt: TGCGCCAGCAGCTTGGCCTCGGCAGGATCCGAGCAGTTCTTC
v_gene: TRBV11-3; j_gene: TRBJ2-7; d_gene: .; abundance: .; CDR3aa: CASSLSGFPSEQYF; CDR3nt: TGTGCCAGCAGCTTGTCAGGGTTCCCATCCGAGCAGTACTTC
v_gene: TRBV28; j_gene: TRBJ1-2; d_gene: .; abundance: .; CDR3aa: CASSLLSSYGYTF; CDR3nt: TGTGCCAGCAGTTTGTTGTCCAGCTATGGCTACACCTTC
v_gene: TRBV7-6; j_gene: TRBJ2-1; d_gene: TRBD2; abundance: .; CDR3aa: CASSLVGTSGSLEQFF; CDR3nt: TGTGCCAGCAGCTTAGTGGGGACTAGCGGGAGTCTTGAGCAGTTCTTC
v_gene: TRBV7-2; j_gene: TRBJ1-5; d_gene: TRBD1; abundance: .; CDR3aa: CASSLAWDSSQPQHF; CDR3nt: TGTGCCAGCAGCTTAGCCTGGGACAGTTCCCAGCCCCAGCATTTT
v_gene: TRBV11-2; j_gene: TRBJ1-6; d_gene: .; abundance: .; CDR3aa: CASSLDPGGNSPLHF; CDR3nt: TGTGCCAGCAGCTTAGACCCCGGGGGGAATTCACCCCTCCACTTT
v_gene: TRBV10-1; j_gene: TRBJ2-5; d_gene: TRBD2; abundance: once; CDR3aa: CASSEVGGEQETQYF; CDR3nt: TGCGCCAGCAGTGAGGTGGGGGGGGAGCAAGAGACCCAGTACTTC
v_gene: TRBV7-9; j_gene: TRBJ2-1; d_gene: TRBD1; abundance: .; CDR3aa: CASSSDRANEQFF; CDR3nt: TGTGCCAGCAGCTCTGACAGGGCCAATGAGCAGTTCTTC
v_gene: TRBV9; j_gene: TRBJ1-5; d_gene: .; abundance: .; CDR3aa: CASSPPGLNQPQHF; CDR3nt: TGTGCCAGCAGCCCCCCCGGGTTGAATCAGCCCCAGCATTTT